A single sample gave rise to the 4 T cell receptor beta chains below, sequenced in a study of chemoradiotherapy in HPV16-positive cancers. TCRdb's copy holds only in-frame clones and misses some; the assay was immunoSEQ multiplex PCR. Among 11,000 to 15,000 clones, about nine tenths were seen once, and the ten largest hold roughly 2.6%. Sequenced material: blood, taken from a patient who underwent chemoradiotherapy. The receptor source for this set is a human donor with HPV-associated anogenital cancer.

CDR3 residues: CASSLAGLAGGETQYF. CDR3 DNA sequence: TGTGCCAGCAGCTTAGCGGGACTAGCGGGGGGTGAGACCCAGTACTTC. This rearrangement joins TRBV7-7 to TRBJ2-5, with 15 bases matching TRBD2. The CDR3 totals 16 residues. J lost 5 bases, V lost 0 bases, and 1 base had no gene match. CDR1 SSHAT and CDR2 FNYEAQ come from the germline V gene (reference sequence). Filled out from reference TRBV7-7 and TRBJ2-5, the complete variable domain reads GAGVSQSPRYKVTKRGQDVTLRCDPISSHATLYWYQQALGQGPEFLTYFNYEAQPDKSGLPSDRFSAERPEGSISTLTIQRTEQRDSAMYRCASSLAGLAGGETQYFGPGTRLLVL.

The CDR3 coding sequence is TGTGCCAGCTCGAGGACAGGGCTGGAGACCCAGTACTTC. Encoded protein: CASSRTGLETQYF. This rearrangement joins TRBV18 to TRBJ2-5; TRBD1 agrees at 8 bases. CDR1 and CDR2 (germline): KGHSH, LQKENI. The J segment lost 5 bases and the V segment lost 6 bases, leaving 5 bases of the junction unmatched. The CDR3 totals 13 residues.

The gene calls are TRBV18 and TRBJ2-4; D gene ambiguous. CDR1 is KGHSH, CDR2 LQKENI, per germline. The CDR3 runs to 16 residues. The V gene lost 3 bases and the J gene lost 0 bases, with 12 bases spanning the gap. CDR3 amino acids: CASSPPSILAKNIQYF. The CDR3 DNA reads TGTGCCAGCTCACCTCCAAGCATACTAGCCAAAAACATTCAGTACTTC. Variable domain in full (rest from reference TRBV18 and TRBJ2-4): NAGVMQNPRHLVRRRGQEARLRCSPMKGHSHVYWYRQLPEEGLKFMVYLQKENIIDESGMPKERFSAEFPKEGPSILRIQQVVRGDSAAYFCASSPPSILAKNIQYFGAGTRLSVL.

The V call is TRBV6-6, the J call TRBJ1-2, with 8 positions matching TRBD1. The J segment lost 0 bases and the V segment lost 5 bases, leaving 5 bases of the junction unmatched. The CDR3 length is 15 residues. CDR1 and CDR2 from the germline V gene are MNHNY and SVGAGI (reference sequence). The CDR3 nucleotides are TGTGCCAGCAGTCCCGGGACAGGCGCTAACTATGGCTACACCTTC. It specifies CASSPGTGANYGYTF.